One sample yielded the 12 T cell receptor beta chains listed below, sequenced in a study of cytomegalovirus exposure and HLA in healthy donors (dated by TCRdb to 2016 to 2017). The method was the immunoSEQ multiplex PCR assay. The multiplex PCR relied on a mix of 60 forward primers for TCR Vbeta segments and 13 reverse primers for TCR Jbeta segments. TCRdb retrieved this table from immuneACCESS and kept in-frame rearrangements only. Not all clones are present; in checked studies, unresolved V genes account for under half, and no reason is known for the remainder. The sample yields about 140,000 clones; 60% to 80% were counted once. The ten top clones hold roughly 3.7% of the sample. Material for sequencing was PBMCs. These receptors all come from a male donor in good health and CMV-seronegative.

The chain is built from TRBV6-1 and TRBJ2-5, with TRBD2 as a possible D gene (5 bases). The DNA matches TRBJ2-7 better at its end, which makes the J call doubtful. Germline loops: CDR1 MNHNS, CDR2 SASEGT. The CDR3 loop spans 17 amino acids. The CDR3 loop reads CASSARGPATLSYEQYF. CDR3 coding DNA: TGTGCCAGCAGTGCCCGGGGTCCGGCTACCCTCTCCTACGAGCAGTACTTC.

This chain uses TRBV5-1 with TRBJ1-2; tentatively, D is TRBD1 (6 bases). CDR3 length equals 17 residues. Looked up from germline, CDR1 is SGHRS and CDR2 is YFSETQ. The germline V and J ends were trimmed by 5 bases and 4 bases, with 24 bases remaining between them. CDR3 in DNA: TGCGCCAGCAGATCCACAGGGACTGGGGGGGCAGGCTATGGCTACACCTTC. Protein sequence: CASRSTGTGGAGYGYTF. The whole variable domain, filled in from reference TRBV5-1 and TRBJ1-2, reads KAGVTQTPRYLIKTRGQQVTLSCSPISGHRSVSWYQQTPGQGLQFLFEYFSETQRNKGNFPGRFSGRQFSNSRSEMNVSTLELGDSALYLCASRSTGTGGAGYGYTFGSGTRLTVV.

Note on this clone: A read error may produce the germline difference seen at one junction end. The V gene is TRBV5-4, the J gene TRBJ2-2, with 12 bases matching TRBD2. Germline loops: CDR1 SGHNT, CDR2 YYREEE (reference sequence). The CDR3 is made up of 15 amino acids. The CDR3 bases are TGTGCCAGCGGTCTAGCGGGGGGGAACTCCGGGGAGCTGTTTTTT. Protein product: CASGLAGGNSGELFF.

The chain has TRBV11-2 and TRBJ2-5, with TRBD1 matching 8 bases. V trimming: 5 bases; J trimming: 3 bases; junction bases outside the gene matches: 11. The CDR3 is made up of 16 amino acids. The germline V gene has CDR1 SGHAT and CDR2 FQNNGV. CDR3 in DNA: TGTGCCAGCAGCCGCGGGATACAGGGGGGAGAAGAGACCCAGTACTTC. Its translation is CASSRGIQGGEETQYF.

The chain is built from TRBV4-3 and TRBJ2-5; possible D gene TRBD1, 6 bases. V dropped 3 bases and J dropped 3 bases, with 11 bases sitting between them. CDR1 LGHNA and CDR2 YSLEER come from the germline V gene. The CDR3 is 14 amino acids. CDR3 loop: CASSQSRGKETQYF. The CDR3 region has the DNA TGCGCCAGCAGCCAGAGCAGGGGAAAAGAGACCCAGTACTTC.

This clone was seen once. The V gene is TRBV6-6, the J gene TRBJ1-1, with 8 nucleotides matching TRBD1. From germline, CDR1 is MNHNY and CDR2 SVGAGI (reference sequence). J lost 6 bases, V lost 2 bases, and 2 bases had no gene match. This CDR3 region has 13 residues. The CDR3 region has the DNA TGTGCCAGCAGTTACAGACAGGGGCCTGAAGCTTTCTTT. It codes for CASSYRQGPEAFF.

The chain links TRBV11-2 to TRBJ2-1; 8 bases are shared with TRBD2. CDR3 length equals 14 residues. Germline V gene lookup returns CDR1 SGHAT and CDR2 FQNNGV. V shed 1 base, J shed 8 bases, and the junction held 4 bases outside the gene matches. The DNA for the CDR3 is TGTGCCAGCAGCTTAGGGCCTAGCGGGCATGAGCAGTTCTTC. Amino acids: CASSLGPSGHEQFF.

The chain has TRBV5-4 and TRBJ1-1, with TRBD1 identical over 8 bases. Germline V gene data show CDR1 as SGHNT and CDR2 as YYREEE (reference sequence). This CDR3 has 14 amino acids. Trimming at V came to 4 bases and at J to 4 bases, leaving 6 bases not matched to a gene. In DNA, the CDR3 is TGTGCCAGCAGCCTACAGGGGGATTTCACTGAAGCTTTCTTT. Translation: CASSLQGDFTEAFF.

This clone has just a few counts. This chain uses TRBV6-5 with TRBJ2-1; 9 bases map to TRBD2. The J segment lost 8 bases and the V segment lost 11 bases, leaving 13 bases of the junction unmatched. The CDR3 covers 14 residues. In germline, CDR1 is MNHEY, CDR2 SVGAGI. In nucleotides, the CDR3 is TGTGCCGCGGGGGGGGGCGGGAGTTTCTATGAGCAGTTCTTC. Its translation is CAAGGGGSFYEQFF.

This chain uses TRBV12-5 with TRBJ2-7, with a possible D match to TRBD1 (5 bases). The CDR3 is 15 residues long. The germline V gene encodes CDR1 LGHNT and CDR2 FRNRAP. The ends were cut back, 6 bases at V and 3 bases at J, with 18 bases in the middle. CDR3 loop: CASGSPRQRNYEQYF. As DNA, the CDR3 is TGTGCTAGTGGATCCCCCCGACAGCGTAACTACGAGCAGTACTTC.

The gene calls are TRBV7-2 and TRBJ2-7; perhaps TRBD1 as D (5 bases). The CDR3 has 14 amino acids. Trimming took 5 bases from V and 0 from J, leaving 11 bases between them. Germline V lookup: CDR1 SGHTA, CDR2 FQGNSA. CDR3 DNA sequence: TGTGCCAGCAGCCCCACAGGCGCCTCCTACGAGCAGTACTTC. Translated: CASSPTGASYEQYF.

The chain couples TRBV2 to TRBJ1-5; D perhaps matches TRBD1 (5 bases). Deletions cut 7 bases from V and 4 bases from J, with 17 bases between. The CDR3 covers 15 residues. Germline CDR1 reads SNHLY; CDR2 reads FYNNEI. The CDR3 nucleotides are TGTGCCAGCACCCTCCGGAGACAGATAAATCAGCCCCAGCATTTT. Translation gives CASTLRRQINQPQHF.